This T cell receptor (beta chain) was identified during a study of cytomegalovirus exposure and HLA in healthy donors. Study-wide results and caveats: Sequencing probably produced one cluster of sequence variants that were highly shared. Researchers reported in a later analysis that a missense DCLRE1C variant was tied to TCR beta V- and J-gene trimming.

Comment on this clone: Its antigen remains unknown.

V lost 5 bases and J lost 1; bases outside the gene matches: 4. Germline values: CDR1 SGHAT, CDR2 FQNNGV. There are 14 residues in the CDR3. Primers included in the PCR were 60 Vbeta and 13 Jbeta primers. Profiled with immunoSEQ multiplex PCR; TCRdb holds only in-frame clones, not every one. In the table there are approximately 190,000 clones, approximately 86% of which are singletons. The chain is built from TRBV11-2 and TRBJ1-1; 7 nucleotides align to TRBD1. This sequence was found in a boy aged 2 to 10 in good health and CMV-seronegative. The material sequenced was PBMCs. The CDR3 sequence: CASSPRQGNTEAFF. The CDR3 DNA reads as TGTGCCAGCAGCCCCCGACAGGGGAACACTGAAGCTTTCTTT.